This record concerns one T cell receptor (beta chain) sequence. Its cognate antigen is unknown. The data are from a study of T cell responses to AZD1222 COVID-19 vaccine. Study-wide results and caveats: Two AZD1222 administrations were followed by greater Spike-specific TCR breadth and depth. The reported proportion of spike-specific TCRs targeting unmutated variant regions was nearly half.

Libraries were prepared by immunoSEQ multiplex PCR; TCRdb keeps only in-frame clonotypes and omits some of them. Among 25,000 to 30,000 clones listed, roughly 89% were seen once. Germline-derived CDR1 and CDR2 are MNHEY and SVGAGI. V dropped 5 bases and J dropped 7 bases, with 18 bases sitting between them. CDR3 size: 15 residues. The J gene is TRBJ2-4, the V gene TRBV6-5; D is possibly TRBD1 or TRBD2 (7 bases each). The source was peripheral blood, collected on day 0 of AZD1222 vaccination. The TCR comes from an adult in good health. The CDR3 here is CASSTRQGAGNIQYF. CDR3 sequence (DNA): TGTGCCAGCAGTACCCGACAGGGAGCGGGGAACATTCAGTACTTC.